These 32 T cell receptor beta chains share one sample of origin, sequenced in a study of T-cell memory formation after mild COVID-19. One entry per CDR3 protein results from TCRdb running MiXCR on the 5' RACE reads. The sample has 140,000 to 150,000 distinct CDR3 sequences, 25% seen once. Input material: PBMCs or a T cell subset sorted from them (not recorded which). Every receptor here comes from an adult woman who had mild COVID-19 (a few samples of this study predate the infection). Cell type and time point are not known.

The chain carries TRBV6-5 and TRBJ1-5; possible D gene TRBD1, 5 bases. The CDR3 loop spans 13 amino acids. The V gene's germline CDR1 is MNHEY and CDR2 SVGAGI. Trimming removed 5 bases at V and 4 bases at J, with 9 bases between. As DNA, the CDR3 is TGTGCCAGCAGTCCCCGACAGAATCAGCCCCAGCATTTT. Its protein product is CASSPRQNQPQHF.

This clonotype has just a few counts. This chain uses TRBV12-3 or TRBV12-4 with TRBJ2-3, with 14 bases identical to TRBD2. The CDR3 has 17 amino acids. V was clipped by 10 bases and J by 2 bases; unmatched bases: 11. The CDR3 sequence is CATLPGLAGGYTDTQYF. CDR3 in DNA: TGTGCCACCCTTCCAGGACTAGCGGGGGGTTACACAGATACGCAGTATTTT.

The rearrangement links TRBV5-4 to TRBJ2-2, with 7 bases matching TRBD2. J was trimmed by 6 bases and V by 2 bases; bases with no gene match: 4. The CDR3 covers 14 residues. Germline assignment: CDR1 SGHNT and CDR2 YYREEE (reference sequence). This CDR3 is CASSFWTSPGELFF. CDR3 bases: TGTGCCAGCAGCTTCTGGACTAGTCCCGGGGAGCTGTTTTTT.

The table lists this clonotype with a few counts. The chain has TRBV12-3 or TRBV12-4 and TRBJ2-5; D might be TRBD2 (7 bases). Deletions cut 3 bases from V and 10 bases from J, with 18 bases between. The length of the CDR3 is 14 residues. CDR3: CASSFSGGLGGQYF. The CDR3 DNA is TGTGCCAGCAGTTTTTCGGGGGGCCTTGGGGGCCAGTACTTC.

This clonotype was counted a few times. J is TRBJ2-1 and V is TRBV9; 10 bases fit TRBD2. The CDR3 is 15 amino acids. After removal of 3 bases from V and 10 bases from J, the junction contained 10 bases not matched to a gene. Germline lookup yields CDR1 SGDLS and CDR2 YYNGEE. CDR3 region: CASSAEREGDYEQFF. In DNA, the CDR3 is TGTGCCAGCAGCGCTGAGCGGGAGGGGGATTACGAGCAGTTCTTC.

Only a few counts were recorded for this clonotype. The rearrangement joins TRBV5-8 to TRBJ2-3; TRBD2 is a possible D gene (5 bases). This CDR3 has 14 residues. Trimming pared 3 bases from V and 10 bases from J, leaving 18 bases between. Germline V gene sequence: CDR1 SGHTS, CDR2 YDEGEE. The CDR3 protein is CASSSPFAGPAQYF. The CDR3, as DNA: TGTGCCAGCAGCTCCCCCTTTGCGGGTCCGGCGCAGTATTTT.

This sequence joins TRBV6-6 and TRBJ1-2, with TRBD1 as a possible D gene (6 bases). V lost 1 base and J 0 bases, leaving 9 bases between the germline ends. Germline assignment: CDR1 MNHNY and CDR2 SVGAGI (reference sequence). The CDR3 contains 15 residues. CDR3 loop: CASSYYRGPNYGYTF. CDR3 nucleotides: TGTGCCAGCAGTTACTACCGGGGGCCTAACTATGGCTACACCTTC.

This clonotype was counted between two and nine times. The CDR3 is CASTRTGGNSPLHF. The CDR3 DNA reads as TGCGCCAGCACCAGGACAGGAGGAAATTCACCCCTCCACTTT. The chain combines TRBV5-1 with TRBJ1-6, with 7 bases aligning to TRBD1. The V gene's germline CDR1 is SGHRS and CDR2 YFSETQ. Trimming removed 6 bases from V and 7 bases from J; junction bases left unmatched: 7. CDR3 length: 14 residues. The full variable domain, rest sourced from reference TRBV5-1 and TRBJ1-6, is KAGVTQTPRYLIKTRGQQVTLSCSPISGHRSVSWYQQTPGQGLQFLFEYFSETQRNKGNFPGRFSGRQFSNSRSEMNVSTLELGDSALYLCASTRTGGNSPLHFGNGTRLTVT.

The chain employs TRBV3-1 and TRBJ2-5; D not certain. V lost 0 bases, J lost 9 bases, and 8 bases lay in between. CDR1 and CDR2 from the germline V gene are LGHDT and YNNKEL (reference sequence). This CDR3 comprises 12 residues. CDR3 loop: CASSQDLGAQYF. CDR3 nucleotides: TGTGCCAGCAGCCAAGATCTTGGGGCCCAGTACTTC.

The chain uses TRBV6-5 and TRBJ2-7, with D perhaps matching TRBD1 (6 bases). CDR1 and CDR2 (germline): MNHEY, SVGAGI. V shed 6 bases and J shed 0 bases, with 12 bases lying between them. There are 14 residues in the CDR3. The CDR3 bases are TGTGCCAGCAGGCTTCAGGGGAGCTCCTACGAGCAGTACTTC. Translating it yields CASRLQGSSYEQYF.

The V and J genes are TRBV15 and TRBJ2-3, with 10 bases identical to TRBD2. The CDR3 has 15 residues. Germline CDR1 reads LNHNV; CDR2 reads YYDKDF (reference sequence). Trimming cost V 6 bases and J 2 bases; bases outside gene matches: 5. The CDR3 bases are TGTGCCACCAGTTCAGCGGGGGGGCTCACAGATACGCAGTATTTT. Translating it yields CATSSAGGLTDTQYF.

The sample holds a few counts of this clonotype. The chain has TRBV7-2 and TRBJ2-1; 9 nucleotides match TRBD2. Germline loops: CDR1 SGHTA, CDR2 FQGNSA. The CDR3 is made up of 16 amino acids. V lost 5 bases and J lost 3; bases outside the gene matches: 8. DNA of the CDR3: TGTGCCAGCAGCCCATCGGGACTAGCAGGCTACAATGAGCAGTTCTTC. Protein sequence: CASSPSGLAGYNEQFF.

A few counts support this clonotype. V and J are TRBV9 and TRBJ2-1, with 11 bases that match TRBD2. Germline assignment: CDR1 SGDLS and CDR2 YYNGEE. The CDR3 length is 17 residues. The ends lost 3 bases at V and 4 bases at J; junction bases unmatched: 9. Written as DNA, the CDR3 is TGTGCCAGCAGCGAAGCCCCGGGACTAGCGGCGTACAATGAGCAGTTCTTC. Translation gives CASSEAPGLAAYNEQFF. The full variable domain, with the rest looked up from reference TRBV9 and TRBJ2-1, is DSGVTQTPKHLITATGQRVTLRCSPRSGDLSVYWYQQSLDQGLQFLIQYYNGEERAKGNILERFSAQQFPDLHSELNLSSLELGDSALYFCASSEAPGLAAYNEQFFGPGTRLTVL.

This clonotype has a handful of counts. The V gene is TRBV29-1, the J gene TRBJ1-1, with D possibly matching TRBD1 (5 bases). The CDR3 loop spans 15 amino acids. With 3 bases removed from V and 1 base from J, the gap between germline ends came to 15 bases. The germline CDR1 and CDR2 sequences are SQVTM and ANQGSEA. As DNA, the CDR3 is TGCAGCGTTGATAGTCCCGGACAAACGAACACTGAAGCTTTCTTT. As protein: CSVDSPGQTNTEAFF.

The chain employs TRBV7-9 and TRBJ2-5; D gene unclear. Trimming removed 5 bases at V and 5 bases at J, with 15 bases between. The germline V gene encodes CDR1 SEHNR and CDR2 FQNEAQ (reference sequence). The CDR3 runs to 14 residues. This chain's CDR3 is CASSRSGSRETQYF. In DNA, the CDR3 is TGTGCCAGCAGCCGCTCCGGCAGTAGGGAGACCCAGTACTTC. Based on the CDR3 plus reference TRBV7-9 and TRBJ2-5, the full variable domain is DTGVSQNPRHKITKRGQNVTFRCDPISEHNRLYWYRQTLGQGPEFLTYFQNEAQLEKSRLLSDRFSAERPKGSFSTLEIQRTEQGDSAMYLCASSRSGSRETQYFGPGTRLLVL.

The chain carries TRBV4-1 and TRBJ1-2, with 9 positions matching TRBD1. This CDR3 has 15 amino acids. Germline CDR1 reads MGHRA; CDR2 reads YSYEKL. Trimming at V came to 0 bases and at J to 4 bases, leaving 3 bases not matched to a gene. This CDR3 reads CASSQEGQGSYGYTF. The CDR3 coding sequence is TGCGCCAGCAGCCAAGAGGGACAGGGTAGCTATGGCTACACCTTC.

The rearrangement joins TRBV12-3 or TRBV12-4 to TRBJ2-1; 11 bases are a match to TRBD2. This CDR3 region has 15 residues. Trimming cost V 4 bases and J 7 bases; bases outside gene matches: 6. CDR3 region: CASSYSGGASNEQFF. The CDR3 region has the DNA TGTGCCAGCAGTTATAGCGGGGGGGCCTCGAATGAGCAGTTCTTC.

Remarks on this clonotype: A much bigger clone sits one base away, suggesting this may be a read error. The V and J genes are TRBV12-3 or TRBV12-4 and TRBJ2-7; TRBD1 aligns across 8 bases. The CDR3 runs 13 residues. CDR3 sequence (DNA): TGTGACAGCAGCCCGGGACAGGCATACGAGCAGTACTTC. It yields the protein CDSSPGQAYEQYF.

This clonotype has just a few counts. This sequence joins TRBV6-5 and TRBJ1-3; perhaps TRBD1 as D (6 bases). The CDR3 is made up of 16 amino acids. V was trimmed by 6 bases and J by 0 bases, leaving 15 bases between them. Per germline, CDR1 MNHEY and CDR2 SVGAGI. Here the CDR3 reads CASRPDRRSSGNTIYF. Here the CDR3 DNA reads TGTGCCAGCAGGCCGGACAGAAGGTCCTCTGGAAACACCATATATTTT.

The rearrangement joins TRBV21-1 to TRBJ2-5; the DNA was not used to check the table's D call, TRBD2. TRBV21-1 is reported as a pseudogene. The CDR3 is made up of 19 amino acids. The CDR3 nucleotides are TGTGCCAGCAGCCCTGACTCCCGACTAGCGGGGGGACCCCAAGAGACCCAGTACTTC. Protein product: CASSPDSRLAGGPQETQYF.

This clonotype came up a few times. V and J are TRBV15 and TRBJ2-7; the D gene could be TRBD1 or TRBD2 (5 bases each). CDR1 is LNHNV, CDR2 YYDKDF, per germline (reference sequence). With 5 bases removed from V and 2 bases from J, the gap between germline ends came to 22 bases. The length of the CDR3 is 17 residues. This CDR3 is CATSPDVRSGAAYEQYF. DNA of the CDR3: TGTGCCACCAGCCCTGACGTGAGGTCCGGGGCGGCCTACGAGCAGTACTTC.

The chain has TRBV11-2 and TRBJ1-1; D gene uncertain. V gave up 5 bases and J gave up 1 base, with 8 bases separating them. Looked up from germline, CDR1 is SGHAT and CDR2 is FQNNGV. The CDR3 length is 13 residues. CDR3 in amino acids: CASSLTKNTEAFF. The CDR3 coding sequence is TGTGCCAGCAGCCTGACAAAGAACACTGAAGCTTTCTTT.

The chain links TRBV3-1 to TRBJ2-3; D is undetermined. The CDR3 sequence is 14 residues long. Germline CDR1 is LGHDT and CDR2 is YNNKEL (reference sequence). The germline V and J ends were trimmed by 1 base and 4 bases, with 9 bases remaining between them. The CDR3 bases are TGTGCCAGCAGCCAAGTGCTAGTTCCAGATACGCAGTATTTT. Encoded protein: CASSQVLVPDTQYF.

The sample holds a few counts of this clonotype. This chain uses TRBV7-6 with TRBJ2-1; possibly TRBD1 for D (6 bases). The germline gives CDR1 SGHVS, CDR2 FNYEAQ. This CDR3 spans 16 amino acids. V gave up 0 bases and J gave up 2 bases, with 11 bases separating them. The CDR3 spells CASSLASQGPYNEQFF. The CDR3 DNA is TGTGCCAGCAGCTTAGCGAGCCAGGGGCCCTACAATGAGCAGTTCTTC.

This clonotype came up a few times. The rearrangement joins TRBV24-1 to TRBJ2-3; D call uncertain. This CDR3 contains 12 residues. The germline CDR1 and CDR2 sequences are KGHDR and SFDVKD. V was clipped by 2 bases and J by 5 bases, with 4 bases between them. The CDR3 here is CATSDSGDTQYF. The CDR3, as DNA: TGTGCCACCAGTGATTCCGGAGATACGCAGTATTTT.

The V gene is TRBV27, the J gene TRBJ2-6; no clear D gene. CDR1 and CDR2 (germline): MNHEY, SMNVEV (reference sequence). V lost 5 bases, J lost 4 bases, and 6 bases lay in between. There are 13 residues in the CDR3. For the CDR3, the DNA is TGTGCCAGCAGTCACACGGGGGCCAACGTCCTGACTTTC. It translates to CASSHTGANVLTF.

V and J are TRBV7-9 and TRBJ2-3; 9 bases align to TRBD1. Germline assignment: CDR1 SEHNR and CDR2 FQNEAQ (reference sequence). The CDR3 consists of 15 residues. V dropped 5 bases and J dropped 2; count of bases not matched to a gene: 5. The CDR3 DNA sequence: TGTGCCAGCAGCGAGGGACAGGGCCCCACAGATACGCAGTATTTT. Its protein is CASSEGQGPTDTQYF.

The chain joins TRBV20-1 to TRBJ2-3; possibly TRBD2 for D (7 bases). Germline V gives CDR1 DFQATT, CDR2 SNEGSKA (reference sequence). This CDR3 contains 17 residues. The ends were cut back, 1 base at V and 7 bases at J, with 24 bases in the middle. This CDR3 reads CSARGRRRGGRHYTQYF. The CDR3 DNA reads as TGCAGTGCTAGAGGCCGTAGGAGGGGGGGAAGGCACTATACGCAGTATTTT.

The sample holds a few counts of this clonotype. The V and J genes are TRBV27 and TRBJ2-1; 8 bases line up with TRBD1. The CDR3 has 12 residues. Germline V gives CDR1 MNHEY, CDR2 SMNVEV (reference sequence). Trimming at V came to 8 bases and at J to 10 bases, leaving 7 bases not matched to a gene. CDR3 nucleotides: TGTGCCAGCTCGTCAGGGGGCGGAGAGCAGTTCTTC. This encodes CASSSGGGEQFF.

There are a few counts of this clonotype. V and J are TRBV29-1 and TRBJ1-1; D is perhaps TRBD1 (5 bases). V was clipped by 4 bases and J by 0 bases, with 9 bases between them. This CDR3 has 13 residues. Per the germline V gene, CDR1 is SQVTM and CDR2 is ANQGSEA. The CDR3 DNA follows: TGCAGCGTTGTGTCAGGGCTGAACACTGAAGCTTTCTTT. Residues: CSVVSGLNTEAFF.

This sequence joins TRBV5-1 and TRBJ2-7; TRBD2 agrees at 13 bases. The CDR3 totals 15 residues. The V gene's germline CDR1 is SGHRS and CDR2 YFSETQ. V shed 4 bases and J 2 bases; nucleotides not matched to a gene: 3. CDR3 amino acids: CASSTTSGRTYEQYF. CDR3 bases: TGCGCCAGCAGCACGACTAGCGGGAGGACCTACGAGCAGTACTTC.

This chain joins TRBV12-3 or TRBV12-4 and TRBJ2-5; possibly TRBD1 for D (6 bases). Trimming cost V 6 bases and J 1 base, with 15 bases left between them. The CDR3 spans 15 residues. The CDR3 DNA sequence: TGTGCCAGCAGCCTCGGGGACAAGTTCCAAGAGACCCAGTACTTC. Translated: CASSLGDKFQETQYF.